This note documents a single T cell receptor (beta chain) sequence. This clone was detected once. What antigen it recognizes has not been identified. Base qualities are missing; no much larger clone stands one base away. These data are taken from a study of blood T cell repertoires in COVID-19 (dated by TCRdb to about 2020). The study in broad terms: The collaborator samples originated in the United States, Italy and Spain and spanned the acute and convalescent phases of COVID-19. The prospective study material was composed of cDNA or gDNA derived from T cells, B-cell-depleted T cells, or PBMCs. Samples were obtained from the ongoing ImmuneRACE study (first 160 participants) and from over a thousand subjects provided by 6 global collaborators. HLA class I and class II types, where available, came from metadata supplied by the sample provider rather than from assay-based typing. The repertoires were released in a freely available public database intended as a resource for research on the immune response to SARS-CoV-2. The dataset comprised deeply sampled blood TCRbeta repertoires from subjects exposed to, actively infected with, or recovered from COVID-19. The sample metadata nearly always contained a de-identified subject ID, COVID-19 status, age in years and sex. Overall study outcomes, separate from this receptor: How much clinical and demographic metadata was included differed by source and by participant, and the metadata was provided uncurated.

TCRbeta CDR3 regions were amplified from genomic DNA using the immunoSEQ Assay, a bias-controlled multiplex PCR. The paper's data handling went like this. Nucleated cell counts per sample were estimated from amplification of reference gene primers within the assay. To quantify the absolute abundance of each unique TCRbeta CDR3 rearrangement, sequence reads were collapsed and filtered. For each sample, productive Simpson clonality was calculated by taking the square root of Simpson's diversity index across productive rearrangements. The table comes from immuneACCESS by way of TCRdb, which keeps in-frame sequences with V and J called. Part of the clones is missing from these tables; in studies checked, under half for an unresolved V gene and the rest for unknown reasons. That table furnishes V, J and clone size, whereas the DNA furnished D and trimming. In all, the sample holds over 200,000 clones, and roughly 89% of those were seen once. Together, the top ten hold roughly 6.4% of the sample.

A second Seattle source provided samples from volunteer blood donors who had recovered from COVID-19. Whole blood was collected in K2EDTA tubes by collaborating institutions according to the institutions' own protocols. For TCRbeta analysis, collaborators shipped samples as frozen whole blood, isolated PBMCs, or DNA extracted from either of those sample types. In the germline V gene, CDR1 corresponds to ENHRY and CDR2 to SYGVKD. Trimming at the junction amounts to 4 bases on V and 2 bases on J, and the germline ends lie 15 bases apart. The CDR3 numbers 17 residues from cysteine through phenylalanine. This entry keeps only the CDR3 DNA: 51 bases, framed from base 1.

The sequencing input was peripheral blood. The TCR originated in a man in his sixties who had recovered from COVID-19. The rearrangement combines TRBV10-3 with TRBJ2-6; TRBD2 is a possible D gene, resting on 8 matching bases. The CDR3 protein is CAISGGTAGAGANVLTF. The bases read TGTGCCATCAGTGGGGGGACAGCGGGGGCTGGGGCCAACGTCCTGACTTTC.